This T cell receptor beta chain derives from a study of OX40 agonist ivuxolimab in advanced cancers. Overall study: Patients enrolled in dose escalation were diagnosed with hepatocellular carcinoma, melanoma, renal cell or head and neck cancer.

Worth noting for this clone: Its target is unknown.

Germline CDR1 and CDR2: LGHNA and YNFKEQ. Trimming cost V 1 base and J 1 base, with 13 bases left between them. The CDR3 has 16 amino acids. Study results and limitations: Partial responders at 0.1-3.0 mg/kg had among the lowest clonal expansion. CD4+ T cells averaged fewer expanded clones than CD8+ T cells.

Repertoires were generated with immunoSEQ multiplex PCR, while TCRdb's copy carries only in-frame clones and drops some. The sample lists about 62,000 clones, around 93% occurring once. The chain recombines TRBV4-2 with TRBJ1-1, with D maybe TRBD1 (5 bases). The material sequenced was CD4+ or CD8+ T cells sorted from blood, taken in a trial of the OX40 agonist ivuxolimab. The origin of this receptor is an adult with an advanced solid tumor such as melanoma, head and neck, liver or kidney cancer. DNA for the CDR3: TGTGCCAGCAGCCAAGCCGTTGGGCAGGGGAACACTGAAGCTTTCTTT. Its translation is CASSQAVGQGNTEAFF.